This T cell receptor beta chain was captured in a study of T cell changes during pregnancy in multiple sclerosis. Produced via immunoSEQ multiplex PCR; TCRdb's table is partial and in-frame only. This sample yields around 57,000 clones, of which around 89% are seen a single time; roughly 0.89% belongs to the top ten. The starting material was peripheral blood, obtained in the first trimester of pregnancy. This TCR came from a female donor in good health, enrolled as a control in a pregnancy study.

The DNA for the CDR3 is TGTGCCAGCAGCTTACAGGGGAAAGATGGCTACACCTTC. Its protein is CASSLQGKDGYTF. The V and J genes are TRBV7-2 and TRBJ1-2; D may be TRBD1 (6 bases). Trimming took 2 bases from V and 6 from J, leaving 10 bases between them. The CDR3 runs to 13 residues. CDR1 is SGHTA, CDR2 FQGNSA, per germline.